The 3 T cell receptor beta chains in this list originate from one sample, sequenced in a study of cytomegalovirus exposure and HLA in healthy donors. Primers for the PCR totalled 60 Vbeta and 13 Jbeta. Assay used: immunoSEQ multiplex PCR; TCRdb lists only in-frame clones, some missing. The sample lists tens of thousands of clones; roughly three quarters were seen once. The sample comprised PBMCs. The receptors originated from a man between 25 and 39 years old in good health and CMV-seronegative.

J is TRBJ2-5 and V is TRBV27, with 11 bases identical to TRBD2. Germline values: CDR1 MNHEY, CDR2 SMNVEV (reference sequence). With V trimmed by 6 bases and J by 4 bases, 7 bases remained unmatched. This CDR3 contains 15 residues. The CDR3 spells CASRPSGGKSETQYF. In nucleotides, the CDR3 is TGTGCCAGCAGACCTAGCGGGGGGAAGTCAGAGACCCAGTACTTC.

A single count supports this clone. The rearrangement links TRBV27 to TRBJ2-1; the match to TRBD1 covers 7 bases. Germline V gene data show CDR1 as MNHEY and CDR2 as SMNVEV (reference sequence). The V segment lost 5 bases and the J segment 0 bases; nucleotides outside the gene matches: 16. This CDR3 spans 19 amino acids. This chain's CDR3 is CASSLSVGSGQLSYNEQFF. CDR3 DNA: TGTGCCAGCAGTCTGTCGGTGGGTTCGGGACAGCTCTCCTACAATGAGCAGTTCTTC.

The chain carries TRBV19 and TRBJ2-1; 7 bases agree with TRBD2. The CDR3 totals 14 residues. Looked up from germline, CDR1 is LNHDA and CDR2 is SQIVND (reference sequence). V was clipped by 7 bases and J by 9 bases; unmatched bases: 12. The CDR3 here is CASNLQRGSGEQFF. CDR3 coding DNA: TGTGCCAGTAATTTACAGCGGGGCAGTGGTGAGCAGTTCTTC.